This T cell receptor (beta chain) was recovered during a study of blood T cell repertoires in COVID-19. About the research overall: Sites in the United States, Italy and Spain provided acute and convalescent COVID-19 samples. The cDNA or gDNA used as material had been derived from T cells, B-cell-depleted T cells, or PBMCs.

Original data processing: Nucleated cell counts were estimated from reference gene primer amplification. Only in-frame clones appear in the TCRdb table, and some are missing; sequencing was by immunoSEQ multiplex PCR. V, J and clone size are those of that table, while D and trimming were read from the DNA. The data show under 250,000 clones, 84% seen once. On this clone itself: This sample includes further DNA sequences coding for the same CDR3.

The CDR3 is made up of 14 amino acids. J gave up 5 bases and V 4 bases, and 7 bases lay outside the gene matches. In germline, CDR1 is MDHEN, CDR2 SYDVKM. This sequence joins TRBV28 and TRBJ1-1, with 7 bases matching TRBD1. The sequencing sample was made of peripheral blood. This sequence originates from a man aged 50 to 59 with active or convalescent COVID-19. Here the CDR3 DNA reads TGTGCCAGCAGTTCAACAGGGGAAGGAACTGAAGCTTTCTTT. It translates to CASSSTGEGTEAFF.